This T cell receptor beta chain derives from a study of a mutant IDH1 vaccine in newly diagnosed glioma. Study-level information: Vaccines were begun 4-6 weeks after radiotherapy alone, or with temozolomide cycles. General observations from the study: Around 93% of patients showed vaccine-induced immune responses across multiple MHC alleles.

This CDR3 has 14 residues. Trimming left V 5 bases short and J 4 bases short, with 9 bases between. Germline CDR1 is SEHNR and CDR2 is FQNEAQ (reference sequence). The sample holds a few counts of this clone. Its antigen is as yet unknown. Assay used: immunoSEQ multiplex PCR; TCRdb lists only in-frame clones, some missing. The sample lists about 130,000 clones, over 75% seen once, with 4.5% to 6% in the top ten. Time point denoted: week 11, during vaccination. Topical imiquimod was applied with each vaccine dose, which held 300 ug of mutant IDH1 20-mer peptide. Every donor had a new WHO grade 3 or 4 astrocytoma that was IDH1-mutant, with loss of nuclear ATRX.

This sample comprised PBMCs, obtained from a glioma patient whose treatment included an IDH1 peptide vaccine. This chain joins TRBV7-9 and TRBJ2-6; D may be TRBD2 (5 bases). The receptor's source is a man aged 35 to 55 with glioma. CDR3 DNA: TGTGCCAGCAGCCTAGAGGGCGGGGCCAACGTCCTGACTTTC. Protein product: CASSLEGGANVLTF.